This T cell receptor beta chain was retrieved from a study of neurological immune-mediated disorders. By 5'RACE with 10-nucleotide random UMIs, the cDNA was made. TCRdb redid the calling of the 5' RACE reads with MiXCR, one entry per CDR3 protein. The sample consists of roughly 36,000 distinct CDR3 sequences, 7.2% of them appearing once. The sorted libraries drew on over 900,000 T cells that were CD4+ or CD8+. This clonotype was counted at least ten times. What it binds is not known. General study results and limits: No sharing of CDR3 amino acid sequences was observed among expanded clones across subjects, suggesting private repertoires in all groups.

What was sequenced was CD4+ T cells from blood. This TCR was recovered from a man aged 50 or older in good health.

The CDR3 loop is CASSPQGSEAFF. In nucleotides, the CDR3 is TGTGCCAGCTCACCACAGGGATCTGAAGCTTTCTTT. The gene calls are TRBV18 and TRBJ1-1, with D hard to call. Trimming stripped 1 base from V and 6 bases from J, with 6 bases between. This CDR3 is 12 amino acids long. Germline V gene sequence: CDR1 KGHSH, CDR2 LQKENI.